Presented here are 24 T cell receptor beta chains from one specimen sequenced in a study of CD8+ T cells in alopecia areata. Treatment defined: oral pan-JAK inhibitor, 5-10 mg twice daily. It was cDNA, reverse transcribed from extracted RNA, that served as the sequencing template. Method: immunoSEQ multiplex PCR; TCRdb's copy keeps in-frame clones and lacks some. The table shows roughly 190,000 clones, with around three fifths occurring only once. Sequencing used CD4+ T cells sorted from blood, obtained at week 24, from a patient treated with tofacitinib. These receptors all stem from a human donor with alopecia areata.

The gene calls are TRBV29-1 and TRBJ1-1; D gene uncertain. The CDR3 has 15 amino acids. V was cut by 2 bases and J by 1 base, with 14 bases left in between. In germline, CDR1 is SQVTM, CDR2 ANQGSEA. The CDR3 sequence is CSVEPRHNPNTEAFF. In DNA, the CDR3 is TGCAGCGTTGAACCCAGGCACAACCCGAACACTGAAGCTTTCTTT.

The CDR3 DNA is TGCAGCGTTGAAACTAGCGAAGAATCAGATACGCAGTATTTT. It codes for CSVETSEESDTQYF. The genes are TRBV29-1 and TRBJ2-3; TRBD2 matches 7 bases. Unmatched junction bases numbered 6, after V lost 2 bases and J lost 4 bases. The CDR3 sequence is 14 residues long. Germline V gives CDR1 SQVTM, CDR2 ANQGSEA.

This clone was detected once. It may be a read error: a sequence one base away is much more abundant. The J gene is TRBJ2-2, the V gene TRBV10-3; tentative D call: TRBD1 (5 bases). Germline-derived CDR1 and CDR2 are ENHRY and SYGVKD. Trimming removed 3 bases from V and 3 bases from J, with 5 bases in between. This CDR3 is 13 amino acids long. As DNA, the CDR3 is TGTGCCATCAGTGACAGGGACACCGGGGAGCTGTTTTTT. This translates into CAISDRDTGELFF.

About this clone: Different DNA sequences within this sample yield the same CDR3. J is TRBJ2-5 and V is TRBV29-1; 7 nucleotides line up with TRBD1. V lost 3 bases and J lost 2; bases outside the gene matches: 0. Germline CDR1 SQVTM, CDR2 ANQGSEA. The CDR3 consists of 12 residues. CDR3 protein: CSVEGQQETQYF. The CDR3 DNA reads TGCAGCGTTGAGGGACAGCAAGAGACCCAGTACTTC. Complete variable domain (other parts from reference TRBV29-1 and TRBJ2-5): SAVISQKPSRDICQRGTSLTIQCQVDSQVTMMFWYRQQPGQSLTLIATANQGSEATYESGFVIDKFPISRPNLTFSTLTVSNMSPEDSSIYLCSVEGQQETQYFGPGTRLLVL.

The rearrangement uses TRBV2 and TRBJ1-2, with 7 bases identical to TRBD1. Germline V gene data show CDR1 as SNHLY and CDR2 as FYNNEI. The CDR3 is 11 amino acids. The trim removed 11 bases at V and 4 bases at J, leaving 4 bases unmatched. The CDR3 region has the DNA TGTGCCCGACAGGGAAGCTATGGCTACACCTTC. Translation gives CARQGSYGYTF.

This clone showed up just a few times. The genes are TRBV30 and TRBJ1-4; the D gene is possibly TRBD1 (5 bases). Trimming cost V 0 bases and J 6 bases, with 5 bases left between them. Germline assignment: CDR1 GTSNPN and CDR2 SVGIG (reference sequence). The CDR3 has 12 residues. The CDR3 region has the DNA TGTGCCTGGAGTGTACAGGATGAAAAACTGTTTTTT. Protein product: CAWSVQDEKLFF.

The J gene is TRBJ2-7, the V gene TRBV15; TRBD1 agrees at 11 bases. Trimming cost V 3 bases and J 0 bases; bases outside gene matches: 16. The germline V gene has CDR1 LNHNV and CDR2 YYDKDF (reference sequence). The CDR3 is made up of 20 amino acids. The CDR3 loop is CATSSRGFGTGGATSYEQYF. In nucleotides, the CDR3 is TGTGCCACCAGCAGCCGCGGATTCGGGACAGGGGGTGCAACCTCCTACGAGCAGTACTTC. The entire variable domain, with the rest obtained from reference TRBV15 and TRBJ2-7, is as follows: DAMVIQNPRYQVTQFGKPVTLSCSQTLNHNVMYWYQQKSSQAPKLLFHYYDKDFNNEADTPDNFQSRRPNTSFCFLDIRSPGLGDTAMYLCATSSRGFGTGGATSYEQYFGPGTRLTVT.

V gene TRBV9 combines with J gene TRBJ2-5; TRBD2 matches at 7 bases. V trimming: 1 base; J trimming: 2 bases; junction bases outside the gene matches: 2. CDR3 length equals 14 residues. The germline V gene has CDR1 SGDLS and CDR2 YYNGEE. The CDR3 protein is CASSVSGGQETQYF. CDR3 in DNA: TGTGCCAGCAGCGTATCCGGGGGGCAAGAGACCCAGTACTTC.

The rearrangement joins TRBV14 to TRBJ1-2, with a weak D call TRBD1 (5 bases). V lost 8 bases to trimming and J lost 8 bases, with 12 bases between them. The CDR3 is made up of 11 amino acids. Per germline, CDR1 SGHDN and CDR2 FVKESK. The CDR3 DNA reads as TGTGCCAGCTCCATGGGGGTCGGCTACACCTTC. It translates to CASSMGVGYTF. The full variable domain, with the rest looked up from reference TRBV14 and TRBJ1-2, is EAGVTQFPSHSVIEKGQTVTLRCDPISGHDNLYWYRRVMGKEIKFLLHFVKESKQDESGMPNNRFLAERTGGTYSTLKVQPAELEDSGVYFCASSMGVGYTFGSGTRLTVV.

V is TRBV30 and J is TRBJ1-4, with D hard to call. The CDR3 is 14 amino acids. V dropped 2 bases and J dropped 7 bases, with 14 bases sitting between them. Germline V gene sequence: CDR1 GTSNPN, CDR2 SVGIG (reference sequence). The CDR3 region has the DNA TGTGCCTGGAGTATCCCCCTGAGCCTTGAAAAACTGTTTTTT. It codes for CAWSIPLSLEKLFF.

This clone was seen ten or more times. The J gene is TRBJ1-6, the V gene TRBV11-2; D is possibly TRBD1 (6 bases). The CDR3 totals 16 residues. Germline lookup yields CDR1 SGHAT and CDR2 FQNNGV. Trimming took 5 bases from V and 5 from J, leaving 16 bases between them. The CDR3 region is CASSVRGTRNNSPLHF. CDR3 nucleotides: TGTGCCAGCAGCGTGCGAGGGACAAGGAATAATTCACCCCTCCACTTT.

As for this clone: This sample includes further DNA sequences coding for the same CDR3. The V and J genes are TRBV7-9 and TRBJ1-5; D remains ambiguous. Looked up from germline, CDR1 is SEHNR and CDR2 is FQNEAQ (reference sequence). V lost 1 base and J 2 bases, leaving 3 bases between the germline ends. This CDR3 is built from 13 residues. CDR3 coding DNA: TGTGCCAGCAGCTTAGGGCGCAATCAGCCCCAGCATTTT. It yields the protein CASSLGRNQPQHF.

The chain recombines TRBV2 with TRBJ1-1; TRBD1 is a possible D gene (5 bases). The CDR3 has 14 residues. V was clipped by 6 bases and J by 4 bases, with 15 bases between them. Looked up from germline, CDR1 is SNHLY and CDR2 is FYNNEI. CDR3 loop: CASSHTDGGTEAFF. The CDR3, as DNA: TGTGCCAGCAGCCATACGGACGGGGGCACTGAAGCTTTCTTT.

V and J are TRBV2 and TRBJ1-2, with D perhaps TRBD1 (6 bases). The CDR3 has 15 amino acids. V was clipped by 0 bases and J by 8 bases, with 16 bases between them. Germline lookup yields CDR1 SNHLY and CDR2 FYNNEI. This CDR3 is CASSEAPEQGSGYTF. In DNA form, the CDR3 reads TGTGCCAGCAGTGAAGCGCCCGAACAGGGCTCCGGCTACACCTTC.

The chain carries TRBV23-1 and TRBJ1-2; a weak D match, TRBD1 (5 bases). TRBV23-1 has ORF status, its function being uncertain. V was clipped by 6 bases and J by 4 bases, with 6 bases between them. The CDR3 covers 11 residues. CDR3 protein: CASRGTYGYTF. For the CDR3, the DNA is TGCGCCAGCAGGGGGACCTATGGCTACACCTTC.

This clone was recorded once. V is TRBV5-1 and J is TRBJ2-1, with 12 bases fitting TRBD2. CDR1 is SGHRS and CDR2 is YFSETQ in the germline V gene. The junction had 3 bases not matched to a gene; V was cut back by 4 bases and J by 7 bases. This CDR3 has 14 residues. CDR3 loop: CASSPGTSGNEQFF. In DNA form, the CDR3 reads TGCGCCAGCAGCCCGGGGACTAGCGGGAATGAGCAGTTCTTC.

This chain joins TRBV29-1 and TRBJ2-2; unclear D gene. The CDR3 is 11 residues long. Germline CDR1 is SQVTM and CDR2 is ANQGSEA. V lost 7 bases and J lost 7, with 10 bases in between. CDR3 sequence reads: CSAVEFGELFF. DNA of the CDR3: TGCAGCGCAGTTGAGTTCGGGGAGCTGTTTTTT.

The rearrangement uses TRBV29-1 and TRBJ2-7; the D gene is possibly TRBD1 (5 bases). Trimming took off 3 bases at V and 0 bases at J, with 12 bases between the two ends. The length of the CDR3 is 14 residues. The germline CDR1 and CDR2 sequences are SQVTM and ANQGSEA. The CDR3, as DNA: TGCAGCGTTGAGGATAACAGGAGCTCCTACGAGCAGTACTTC. Its translation: CSVEDNRSSYEQYF.

This rearrangement joins TRBV4-3 to TRBJ1-1; D is possibly TRBD1 (5 bases). Germline lookup yields CDR1 LGHNA and CDR2 YSLEER. The CDR3 extends over 13 amino acids. V shed 0 bases and J shed 11 bases, with 13 bases lying between them. CDR3 sequence: CASSQDRGTRAFF. The CDR3 region has the DNA TGCGCCAGCAGCCAAGATCGCGGGACTCGGGCTTTCTTT.

This clone was seen more than once but under ten times. This chain links TRBV4-3 with TRBJ2-1; no firm D call. The CDR3 length is 12 residues. From germline, CDR1 is LGHNA and CDR2 YSLEER. V was trimmed by 1 base and J by 10 bases, leaving 8 bases between them. CDR3 amino acids: CASSQGPFEQFF. CDR3 coding DNA: TGCGCCAGCAGCCAAGGACCCTTCGAGCAGTTCTTC.

The V gene is TRBV5-6, the J gene TRBJ2-3, with D perhaps matching TRBD2 (6 bases). This CDR3 is built from 14 residues. Trimming shortened V by 0 bases and J by 4 bases, and 9 bases separated the two germline ends. CDR1 SGHDT and CDR2 YYEEEE come from the germline V gene. The CDR3 reads CASSLVLAPDTQYF. As DNA, the CDR3 is TGTGCCAGCAGCTTGGTACTAGCCCCAGATACGCAGTATTTT.

Only one count was recorded for this clone. This chain links TRBV5-1 with TRBJ2-5, with a possible D match to TRBD2 (6 bases). Trimming pared 0 bases from V and 1 base from J, leaving 10 bases between. Per germline, CDR1 SGHRS and CDR2 YFSETQ. The CDR3 runs to 15 residues. The CDR3 spells CASSLDGTSQETQYF. The DNA of the CDR3 is TGCGCCAGCAGCTTGGATGGGACTTCCCAAGAGACCCAGTACTTC.

The chain couples TRBV30 to TRBJ2-2; 7 nucleotides match TRBD2. J gave up 6 bases and V 5 bases, and 9 bases lay outside the gene matches. The CDR3 covers 14 residues. The germline gives CDR1 GTSNPN, CDR2 SVGIG (reference sequence). The CDR3 reads CAWCTGGFSGELFF. The DNA for the CDR3 is TGTGCCTGGTGTACCGGGGGGTTCTCCGGGGAGCTGTTTTTT.

The chain links TRBV9 to TRBJ2-5; no definite D call. Deletions cut 0 bases from V and 2 bases from J, with 14 bases between. This CDR3 region has 16 residues. Germline loops: CDR1 SGDLS, CDR2 YYNGEE. The CDR3 coding sequence is TGTGCCAGCAGCGTAGAGGGCGTTAACTTTCAAGAGACCCAGTACTTC. It specifies CASSVEGVNFQETQYF. The whole variable domain, filled in from reference TRBV9 and TRBJ2-5, reads DSGVTQTPKHLITATGQRVTLRCSPRSGDLSVYWYQQSLDQGLQFLIQYYNGEERAKGNILERFSAQQFPDLHSELNLSSLELGDSALYFCASSVEGVNFQETQYFGPGTRLLVL.